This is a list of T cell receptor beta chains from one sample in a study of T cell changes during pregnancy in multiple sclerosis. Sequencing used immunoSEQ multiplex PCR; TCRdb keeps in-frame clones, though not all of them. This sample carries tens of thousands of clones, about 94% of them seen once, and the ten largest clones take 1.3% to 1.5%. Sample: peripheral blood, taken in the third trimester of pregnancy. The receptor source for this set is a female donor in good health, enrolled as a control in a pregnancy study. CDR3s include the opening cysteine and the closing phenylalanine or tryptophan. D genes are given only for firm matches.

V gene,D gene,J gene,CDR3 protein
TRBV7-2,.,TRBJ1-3,CASSLELGNTIYF
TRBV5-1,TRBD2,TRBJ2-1,CASSLPNTSGRPSYNEQFF
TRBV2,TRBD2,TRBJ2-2,CASRAAGLNTGELFF
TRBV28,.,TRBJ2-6,CASSLARAGANVLTF
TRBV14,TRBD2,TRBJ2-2,CASSPGSTSGRTGELFF
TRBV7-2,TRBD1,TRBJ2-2,CASSQRQGRVTGELFF
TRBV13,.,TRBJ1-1,CASSGGLNTEAFF
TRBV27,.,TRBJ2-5,CASSLYKGLGQETQYF
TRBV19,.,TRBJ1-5,CASSFGRGGGNQPQHF
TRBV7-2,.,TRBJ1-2,CASSSGQNYGYTF
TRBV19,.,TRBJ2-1,CASSIGWGEVTYNEQFF
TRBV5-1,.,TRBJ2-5,CASRFGIGETQYF
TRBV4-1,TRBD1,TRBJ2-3,CASSLRQGDPSWTDTQYF
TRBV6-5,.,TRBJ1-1,CASSYWGPETEAFF
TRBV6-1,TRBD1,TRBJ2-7,CASREGARSYEQYF
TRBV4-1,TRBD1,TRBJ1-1,CASSQPGTATEAFF
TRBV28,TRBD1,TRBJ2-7,CASSDPKGGHYEQYF
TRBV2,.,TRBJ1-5,CASSEGAKSGNQPQHF
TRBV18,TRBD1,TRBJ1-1,CASSPFRDRAAFF
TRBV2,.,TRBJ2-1,CASTKGGRNYNEQFF
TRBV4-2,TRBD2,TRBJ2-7,CASRTSGASYEQYF
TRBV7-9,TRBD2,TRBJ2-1,CASSSGTSGNNEQFF
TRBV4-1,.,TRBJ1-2,CASSPRETTASYGYTF
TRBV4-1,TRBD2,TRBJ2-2,CASSQSSSGRALYTGELFF
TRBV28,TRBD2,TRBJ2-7,CASSLNGGSYEQYF
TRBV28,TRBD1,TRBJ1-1,CASSFPQGGTEAFF
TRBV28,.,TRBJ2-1,CASSSRLWVVGGTTYNEQFF
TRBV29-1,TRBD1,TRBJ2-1,CSVAPGGNEQFF
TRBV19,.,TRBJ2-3,CASNDPARYYTDTQYF
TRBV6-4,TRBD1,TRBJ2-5,CASSPGTGGVETQYF
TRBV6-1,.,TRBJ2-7,CASSASYEQYF
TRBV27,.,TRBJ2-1,CASSSNSGLDSYNEQFF
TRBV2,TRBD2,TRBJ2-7,CASGAGEAYEQYF
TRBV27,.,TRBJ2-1,CASSLRTAYNEQFF
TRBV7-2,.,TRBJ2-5,CASSQRRGETQYF
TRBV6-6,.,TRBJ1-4,CASTNPGGGRNEKLFF
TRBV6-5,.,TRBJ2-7,CASSYNRESYEQYF
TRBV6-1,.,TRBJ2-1,CASSTQGGEQFF
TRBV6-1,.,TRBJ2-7,CAAHGGLASYEQYF
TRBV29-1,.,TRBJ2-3,CSVEGGVDTQYF
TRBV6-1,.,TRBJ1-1,CASSQKTNTEAFF